Following are 32 T cell receptor beta chains from one sample sequenced in a study of tumor-infiltrating lymphocytes in glioblastoma multiforme (TCRdb year 2017). TCRdb records Illumina HiSeq 2500 as the sequencer. TCRB libraries were constructed from RNA through three rounds of nested multiplex PCR following a modified ARM-PCR protocol with multiple V-beta primers and a C-beta primer. The public reads were quality trimmed at Q25 with fastp and then assembled into clones with MiXCR by TCRdb, keeping productive beta chains. Records with the same CDR3 protein are collapsed into one entry carrying the most frequent genes and DNA. This sample holds about 32,000 distinct CDR3 sequences; under 70% were observed only once. The top ten clones comprise roughly 31% of the sample. Sequenced material: brain tumor tissue. The origin of the receptors is a male donor with glioblastoma.

As to this clonotype: This clone may be a read error of a much larger clone one base away. This rearrangement joins TRBV28 to TRBJ2-3, with D uncertain. This CDR3 has 13 amino acids. Germline V gives CDR1 MDHEN, CDR2 SYDVKM. The CDR3 region has the DNA TGTGCCAGCAGTTTATGGCTGGCGGATATGCAGTATTTT. Translating it yields CASSLWLADMQYF.

The count of this clonotype is one. One junction end disagrees with the germline gene, perhaps due to a read error. J is TRBJ1-4 and V is TRBV29-1; 9 positions match TRBD1. The CDR3 contains 14 residues. Germline V CDR1 and CDR2: SQVTM, ANQGSEA. CDR3 in amino acids: CSMETGGTTEKLFF. As DNA, the CDR3 is TGCAGCATGGAAACAGGGGGCACTACTGAAAAACTGTTTTTT.

There are many counts of this clonotype. J is TRBJ1-1 and V is TRBV29-1; a weak D match, TRBD1 (5 bases). CDR3 length equals 13 residues. Per germline, CDR1 SQVTM and CDR2 ANQGSEA. Here the CDR3 reads CIASGRGGTEAFF. CDR3 nucleotides: TGCATCGCTTCGGGTCGGGGGGGCACTGAAGCTTTCTTT.

Details on this clonotype: Lacking the conserved final phenylalanine or tryptophan, this CDR3 likely reflects a read error. The limits of the CDR3 on the DNA are not certain, so only TCRdb's listed CDR3 is given. CDR3 residues: CSVAGLDPDRGGYEQCL. The chain uses TRBV29-1 and TRBJ2-7; the D segment call TRBD1 is taken from the table without a DNA check. The CDR3 is 17 residues long, ends included. In germline, CDR1 is SQVTM, CDR2 ANQGSEA.

This clonotype appeared many times. The chain links TRBV6-6 to TRBJ2-5; no clear D gene. CDR1 is MNHNY, CDR2 SVGAGI, per germline (reference sequence). V lost 6 bases and J 5 bases, leaving 13 bases between the germline ends. The CDR3 covers 13 residues. The CDR3 nucleotides read TGTGCCAGCAGCACCCCAGCGAGGGAGACCCAGTACTTC. Translation: CASSTPARETQYF.

Ten or more counts support this clonotype. This chain links TRBV29-1 with TRBJ2-7, with TRBD1 matching 7 bases. CDR3 size: 13 residues. Trimming removed 6 bases from V and 5 bases from J; junction bases left unmatched: 10. CDR1 and CDR2 from the germline V gene are SQVTM and ANQGSEA. CDR3 sequence: CSVLIQGNHEQYF. Written as DNA, the CDR3 is TGCAGCGTCCTAATACAGGGGAACCACGAGCAGTACTTC.

To note about this clonotype: One junction end does not reproduce the germline sequence, and a read error may be involved. The chain uses TRBV12-3 or TRBV12-4 and TRBJ2-2; TRBD1 is a possible D gene (6 bases). The CDR3 runs 15 residues. The CDR3 region is CASSQQGGRTRELFF. DNA for the CDR3: TGCGCCAGCAGCCAACAGGGTGGCCGTACCCGGGAGCTGTTTTTT.

A remark on this clonotype: With a much larger clone just one base away, this may be a read error. The V gene is TRBV5-1, the J gene TRBJ1-4; the D is unclear. V was clipped by 0 bases and J by 1 base, with 16 bases between them. The V gene's germline CDR1 is SGHRS and CDR2 YFSETQ. This CDR3 region has 18 residues. CDR3 loop: CASSLDPGSAVTNEKLFF. Written as DNA, the CDR3 is TGCGCCAGCAGCTTGGATCCGGGGTCGGCAGTAACTAATGAAAAACTGTTTTTT.

In regard to this clonotype: One junction end does not reproduce the germline sequence, and a read error may be involved. The J gene is TRBJ2-6, the V gene TRBV6-5, with no clear D. The germline V gene has CDR1 MNHEY and CDR2 SVGAGI. CDR3 size: 12 residues. CDR3 sequence: CAGSYGANVLTF. DNA for the CDR3: TGTGCCGGCAGCTATGGGGCCAACGTCCTGACTTTC.

The V gene is TRBV12-3 or TRBV12-4, the J gene TRBJ2-1, with D perhaps TRBD2 (6 bases). The J call could be wrong; TRBJ2-7 is a better fit for the DNA end. The CDR3 length is 18 residues. The CDR3 DNA sequence: TGTGCCAGCAACCTCCTTACGGACCTAGAGCGGGTCAACAATGAGCAGTACTTC. This sequence encodes CASNLLTDLERVNNEQYF.

As to this clonotype: Germline and junction disagree at one end, which may indicate a read error. The V call is TRBV12-5, the J call TRBJ1-1; possible D gene TRBD1, 6 bases. Per germline, CDR1 LGHNT and CDR2 FRNRAP. This CDR3 contains 14 residues. CDR3 nucleotide sequence: TGTACTAGTGGTTCCGGACAGCCAAACACTGAAGCCTTCTTT. Protein product: CTSGSGQPNTEAFF.

Comment on this clonotype: Possible read error: a much larger clone is one base away. The chain carries TRBV10-3 and TRBJ2-4; D not resolved. The CDR3 consists of 15 residues. Per germline, CDR1 ENHRY and CDR2 SYGVKD. Deletions cut 6 bases from V and 0 bases from J, with 12 bases between. The CDR3 DNA is TGTGCCATCAGCTCCAGTGACTTAGCCAAAAACATTCAGTACTTC. Amino acids: CAISSSDLAKNIQYF.

This clonotype appeared many times. The chain is built from TRBV10-1 and TRBJ2-1; 9 nucleotides line up with TRBD1. From germline, CDR1 is WNHNN and CDR2 SYGVQD (reference sequence). This CDR3 has 14 residues. V dropped 8 bases and J dropped 3; count of bases not matched to a gene: 5. Written as DNA, the CDR3 is TGCGCCAGCTCTCGGACAGGGGTCTACAATGAGCAGTTCTTC. Protein sequence: CASSRTGVYNEQFF.

V and J are TRBV4-1 and TRBJ2-1, with 10 bases aligning to TRBD2. Trimming at V came to 2 bases and at J to 7 bases, leaving 11 bases not matched to a gene. Germline CDR1 is MGHRA and CDR2 is YSYEKL. The CDR3 has 17 residues. CDR3 amino acids: CASSQMGLASGGNEQFF. The CDR3 region has the DNA TGCGCCAGCAGCCAAATGGGACTAGCGAGTGGGGGGAATGAGCAGTTCTTC.

The rearrangement links TRBV5-1 to TRBJ2-3; weak D call: TRBD2 (6 bases). Trimming stripped 5 bases from V and 4 bases from J, with 14 bases between. CDR1 and CDR2 from the germline V gene are SGHRS and YFSETQ. The CDR3 extends over 14 amino acids. CDR3 bases: TGCGCCAGCAGGCCAGGAGGGTATTCAGATACGCAGTATTTT. Residues: CASRPGGYSDTQYF.

As concerns this clonotype: Given the absence of the conserved phenylalanine or tryptophan at the CDR3 end, a read error is likely. The chain has TRBV24-1 and TRBJ2-1; perhaps TRBD2 as D (6 bases). The V gene lost 8 bases and the J gene lost 10 bases, with 20 bases spanning the gap. Germline V gene lookup returns CDR1 KGHDR and CDR2 SFDVKD. The CDR3 has 14 amino acids. For the CDR3, the DNA is TGTGCCACCAATGGAGCGGGCATCTTTAACGAGCAGTTCTCC. It codes for CATNGAGIFNEQFS.

For this clonotype: It is unclear where the CDR3 begins or ends on the DNA, so no DNA is shown, and the CDR3 is as TCRdb lists it. The J gene is TRBJ2-5, the V gene TRBV11-2; the table's D gene call, TRBD1, was not cross checked with the DNA. CDR1 SGHAT and CDR2 FQNNGV come from the germline V gene. The CDR3 region is 12 residues in length, termini included. The chain's CDR3 is CASGFGGGTRYF.

This clonotype has a count of ten or more. The chain carries TRBV4-1 and TRBJ1-5, with a possible D match to TRBD1 (5 bases). The CDR3 runs to 15 residues. Germline-derived CDR1 and CDR2 are MGHRA and YSYEKL. The V and J ends lost 3 bases and 10 bases respectively, with 19 bases between them. The chain's CDR3 is CASSHDTGGGKPQHF. The CDR3 DNA reads as TGCGCCAGCAGCCATGATACGGGGGGGGGAAAACCCCAGCATTTT.

As regards this clonotype: A read error is likely, as this CDR3 ends without the conserved phenylalanine or tryptophan. V usage is TRBV11-2 and J usage is TRBJ2-7, with TRBD1 matching over 8 bases. CDR3 size: 18 residues. Germline CDR1 reads SGHAT; CDR2 reads FQNNGV. The junction had 24 bases not matched to a gene; V was cut back by 5 bases and J by 9 bases. CDR3 residues: CASSTLQLTGDPIRGQYL. CDR3 sequence (DNA): TGTGCCAGCAGCACTCTTCAACTGACAGGGGACCCTATACGGGGGCAGTACCTC.

This clonotype was detected only once. The junction departs from germline at one end; a sequencing error may be responsible. The chain carries TRBV10-1 and TRBJ2-1; possible D gene TRBD1, 6 bases. This CDR3 has 15 amino acids. Germline CDR1 reads WNHNN; CDR2 reads SYGVQD (reference sequence). The CDR3 bases are TGCGCCAGTGCAAACAGGGCAAGGCTTGGCGATGAGCAGTTCTTT. Protein product: CASANRARLGDEQFF.

Concerning this clonotype itself: At one end, the junction sequence differs from germline, possibly due to a read error. The chain is built from TRBV30 and TRBJ2-5, with 12 bases identical to TRBD2. This CDR3 region has 15 residues. CDR1 and CDR2 (germline): GTSNPN, SVGIG (reference sequence). This CDR3 reads CAWSAGLAGMEAQHF. For the CDR3, the DNA is TGTGCCTGGAGTGCCGGACTAGCGGGAATGGAGGCCCAGCACTTC.

Worth noting for this clonotype: This may be a read error: a much more frequent sequence differs by one nucleotide. V and J are TRBV18 and TRBJ2-7; D is perhaps TRBD1 or TRBD2 (5 bases each). The germline CDR1 and CDR2 sequences are KGHSH and LQKENI. This CDR3 comprises 14 residues. CDR3 residues: CASSPPSGLGEQCF. The CDR3 nucleotides are TGTGCCAGCTCACCACCGTCGGGTTTGGGGGAGCAGTGCTTC.

To note about this clonotype: A much larger clone differs from this one at a single base, so this may be a read error. This chain connects TRBV6-6 to TRBJ2-4; D is undetermined. Germline V gene sequence: CDR1 MNHNY, CDR2 SVGAGI (reference sequence). The CDR3 spans 13 residues. The DNA of the CDR3 is TGTGCCATCAGTCCTGAACCCGAAAACATTCAGTACTTC. It encodes CAISPEPENIQYF.

This clonotype was counted between two and nine times. The chain's CDR3 is CASSGGRGAIEGYTF. The CDR3 nucleotides read TGTGCCAGCAGTGGGGGACGGGGGGCGATTGAAGGCTACACCTTC. The V call is TRBV2, the J call TRBJ1-2, with a tentative D call TRBD1 (6 bases). Germline values: CDR1 SNHLY, CDR2 FYNNEI. The CDR3 spans 15 residues. The ends were cut back, 4 bases at V and 8 bases at J, with 20 bases in the middle. The full variable domain, rest sourced from reference TRBV2 and TRBJ1-2, is EPEVTQTPSHQVTQMGQEVILRCVPISNHLYFYWYRQILGQKVEFLVSFYNNEISEKSEIFDDQFSVERPDGSNFTLKIRSTKLEDSAMYFCASSGGRGAIEGYTFGSGTRLTVV.

This clonotype was counted once. The junction differs from germline at one of its ends, possibly a read error. The gene calls are TRBV13 and TRBJ2-7; 7 positions match TRBD2. The CDR3 extends over 15 amino acids. Germline V gene data show CDR1 as PRHDT and CDR2 as FYEKMQ (reference sequence). CDR3 amino acids: CASSSKREGTYEQHF. Written as DNA, the CDR3 is TGTGCCAGCAGCTCAAAGCGGGAAGGAACCTACGAGCAGCACTTC.

As to this clonotype: A junction boundary mismatches the germline segment, possibly from a read error. J is TRBJ2-3 and V is TRBV20-1, with D possibly TRBD2 on 5 matching bases. Germline loops: CDR1 DFQATT, CDR2 SNEGSKA (reference sequence). There are 14 residues in the CDR3. CDR3 in DNA: TGCAGTACTAGAGTTACGAGATTCACAGATACGCAGTATTTT. This sequence encodes CSTRVTRFTDTQYF.

Concerning this clonotype itself: The junction differs from germline at one of its ends, possibly a read error. The chain joins TRBV20-1 to TRBJ2-5; D gene uncertain. The CDR3 covers 15 residues. Germline V gene data show CDR1 as DFQATT and CDR2 as SNEGSKA (reference sequence). The CDR3 sequence is CSAPGPQDYRETLYF. CDR3 nucleotide sequence: TGCAGTGCACCCGGGCCCCAAGATTATCGTGAGACCCTGTACTTC.

On this clonotype itself: The junction differs from germline at one of its ends, possibly a read error. J is TRBJ2-1 and V is TRBV29-1; D gene unclear. The V gene's germline CDR1 is SQVTM and CDR2 ANQGSEA. The CDR3 is made up of 13 amino acids. This CDR3 reads CSAEDTSYNEQFF. CDR3 coding DNA: TGCAGCGCTGAGGATACCTCCTACAACGAGCAGTTCTTC.

The chain is built from TRBV12-3 or TRBV12-4 and TRBJ2-5; the D gene could be TRBD1 or TRBD2 (6 bases each). The V gene lost 3 bases and the J gene lost 6 bases, with 11 bases spanning the gap. There are 13 residues in the CDR3. Here the CDR3 DNA reads TGTGCCAGCAGTTTTACGGGGGCAAAGACCCAGTACTTC. This translates into CASSFTGAKTQYF.

V gene TRBV10-3 combines with J gene TRBJ2-7; D perhaps matches TRBD1 (6 bases). This CDR3 is 13 amino acids long. Trimming pared 6 bases from V and 5 bases from J, leaving 14 bases between. Germline V lookup: CDR1 ENHRY, CDR2 SYGVKD. As DNA, the CDR3 is TGTGCCATCAGGGGTCACGACAGGAACGAGCAGTACTTC. Translating it yields CAIRGHDRNEQYF.

The chain links TRBV12-3 or TRBV12-4 to TRBJ1-1, with D possibly being TRBD1 (5 bases). The ends were cut back, 5 bases at V and 7 bases at J, with 11 bases in the middle. The CDR3 loop spans 12 amino acids. The CDR3 spells CASSPGPFEAFF. The CDR3 DNA reads TGTGCCAGCAGTCCGGGACCCTTTGAAGCTTTCTTT.

About this clonotype: Compared with germline, one end of the junction differs, possibly owing to a read error. The chain joins TRBV6-2 or TRBV6-3 to TRBJ1-1; a possible D gene is TRBD1 (5 bases). CDR3 length equals 13 residues. Germline CDR1 and CDR2: MNHEY and SVGEGT. The DNA for the CDR3 is TGTGCCAGCAGGCTCGGGACGGTCGATGAAGCTGTCTTT. This encodes CASRLGTVDEAVF.